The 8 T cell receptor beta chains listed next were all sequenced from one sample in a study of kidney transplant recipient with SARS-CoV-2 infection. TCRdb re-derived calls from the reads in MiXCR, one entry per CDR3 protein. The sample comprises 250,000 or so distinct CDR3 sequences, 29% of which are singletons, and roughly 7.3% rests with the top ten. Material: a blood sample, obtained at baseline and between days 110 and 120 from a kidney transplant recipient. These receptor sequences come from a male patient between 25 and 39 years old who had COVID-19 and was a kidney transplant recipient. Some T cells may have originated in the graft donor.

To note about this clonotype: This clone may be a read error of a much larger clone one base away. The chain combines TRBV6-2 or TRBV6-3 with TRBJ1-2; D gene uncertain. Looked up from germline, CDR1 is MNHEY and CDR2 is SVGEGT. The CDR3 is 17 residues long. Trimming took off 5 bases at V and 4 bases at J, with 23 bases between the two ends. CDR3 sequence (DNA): TGTGCCAGCAGTGCCTCCTACTGCACCGGAAAGACCTATGGCTACACCTTC. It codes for CASSASYCTGKTYGYTF.

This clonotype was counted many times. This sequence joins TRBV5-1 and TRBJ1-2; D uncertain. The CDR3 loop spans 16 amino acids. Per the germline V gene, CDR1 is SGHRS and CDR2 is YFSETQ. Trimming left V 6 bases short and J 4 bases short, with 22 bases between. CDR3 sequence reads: CASKTISVRKTYGYTF. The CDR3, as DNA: TGCGCCAGCAAAACGATATCGGTTCGAAAGACCTATGGCTACACCTTC.

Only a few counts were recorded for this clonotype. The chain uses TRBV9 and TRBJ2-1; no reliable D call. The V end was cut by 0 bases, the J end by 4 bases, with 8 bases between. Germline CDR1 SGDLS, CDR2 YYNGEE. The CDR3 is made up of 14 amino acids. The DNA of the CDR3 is TGTGCCAGCAGCGTAGGGAGCACATACAATGAGCAGTTCTTC. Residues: CASSVGSTYNEQFF.

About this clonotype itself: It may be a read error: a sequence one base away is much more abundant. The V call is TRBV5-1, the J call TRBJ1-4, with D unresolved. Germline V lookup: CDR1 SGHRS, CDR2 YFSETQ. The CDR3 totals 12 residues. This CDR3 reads CASSLPDERLFF. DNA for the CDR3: TGCGCCAGCAGCCTGCCCGATGAAAGACTGTTTTTT.

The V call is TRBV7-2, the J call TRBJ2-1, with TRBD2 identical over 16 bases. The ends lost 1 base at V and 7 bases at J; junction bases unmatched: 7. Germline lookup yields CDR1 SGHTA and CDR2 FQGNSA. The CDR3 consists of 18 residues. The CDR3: CASSLVGTSGRVGNEQFF. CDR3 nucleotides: TGTGCCAGCAGCTTAGTTGGGACTAGCGGGAGGGTAGGAAATGAGCAGTTCTTC.

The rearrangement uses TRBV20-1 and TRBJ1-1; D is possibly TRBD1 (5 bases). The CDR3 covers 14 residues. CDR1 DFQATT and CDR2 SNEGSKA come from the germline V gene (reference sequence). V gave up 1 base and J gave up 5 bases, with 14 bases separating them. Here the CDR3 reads CSARVGGEGTEAFF. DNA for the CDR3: TGCAGTGCTAGAGTAGGAGGGGAGGGAACTGAAGCTTTCTTT.

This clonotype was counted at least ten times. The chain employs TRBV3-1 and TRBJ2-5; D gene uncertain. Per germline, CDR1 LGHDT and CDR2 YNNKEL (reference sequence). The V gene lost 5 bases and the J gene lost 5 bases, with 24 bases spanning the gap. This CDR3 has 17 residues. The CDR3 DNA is TGTGCCAGCAGCAGGCGATCTCCCATTTCTTTCTCTGAGACCCAGTACTTC. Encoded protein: CASSRRSPISFSETQYF.

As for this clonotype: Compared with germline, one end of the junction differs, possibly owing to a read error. The CDR3: CAGSPDSNYGYTF. CDR3 DNA sequence: TGTGCCGGCTCACCAGATTCTAACTATGGCTACACCTTC. The gene calls are TRBV18 and TRBJ1-2; D is unresolved. CDR3 length: 13 residues. Germline V gene data show CDR1 as KGHSH and CDR2 as LQKENI.